This T cell receptor beta chain was found in a study of STAT3 mutations in large granular lymphocyte leukemia. Notes on this clone: Its target is unknown.

CDR1 is SGHNT, CDR2 YYREEE, per germline (reference sequence). V lost 1 base and J lost 3; bases outside the gene matches: 4. This CDR3 region has 17 residues. Study outcomes and limitations: In several patients, dominant TCR clone burden exceeded STAT3 mutant burden, suggesting STAT3 mutation arose secondarily. In T-cell large granular lymphocyte leukemia, about half of patients showed multiple immunodominant subclonotypes. TCR clonotype switching after therapy occurred in about 30% of the 18 patients.

Assay: immunoSEQ multiplex PCR; the TCRdb copy retains only in-frame clones and omits some. The table has some 10,000 clones, approximately 50% seen once. The sequence was collected from a boy aged 5-17 years with T-cell large granular lymphocyte leukemia. Some clones in this sample may be carry-over from other donors' samples. The specimen was peripheral blood mononuclear cells. J is TRBJ2-6 and V is TRBV5-4, with 10 positions matching TRBD2. The CDR3 nucleotides read TGTGCCAGCAGCTTGCGGCTAGCGGGAGTTGGGGCCAACGTCCTGACTTTC. This translates into CASSLRLAGVGANVLTF.